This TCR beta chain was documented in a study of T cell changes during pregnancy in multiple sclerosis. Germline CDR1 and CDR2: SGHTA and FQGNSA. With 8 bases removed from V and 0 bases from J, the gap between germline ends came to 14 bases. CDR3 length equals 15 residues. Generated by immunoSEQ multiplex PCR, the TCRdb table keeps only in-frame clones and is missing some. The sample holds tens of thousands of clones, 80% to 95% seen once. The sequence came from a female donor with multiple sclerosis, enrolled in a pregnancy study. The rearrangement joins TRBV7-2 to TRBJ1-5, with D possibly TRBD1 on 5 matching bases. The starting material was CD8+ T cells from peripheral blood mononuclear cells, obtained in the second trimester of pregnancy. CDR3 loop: CASRAGPYSNQPQHF. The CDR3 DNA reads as TGTGCCAGCCGGGCGGGGCCCTATAGCAATCAGCCCCAGCATTTT.